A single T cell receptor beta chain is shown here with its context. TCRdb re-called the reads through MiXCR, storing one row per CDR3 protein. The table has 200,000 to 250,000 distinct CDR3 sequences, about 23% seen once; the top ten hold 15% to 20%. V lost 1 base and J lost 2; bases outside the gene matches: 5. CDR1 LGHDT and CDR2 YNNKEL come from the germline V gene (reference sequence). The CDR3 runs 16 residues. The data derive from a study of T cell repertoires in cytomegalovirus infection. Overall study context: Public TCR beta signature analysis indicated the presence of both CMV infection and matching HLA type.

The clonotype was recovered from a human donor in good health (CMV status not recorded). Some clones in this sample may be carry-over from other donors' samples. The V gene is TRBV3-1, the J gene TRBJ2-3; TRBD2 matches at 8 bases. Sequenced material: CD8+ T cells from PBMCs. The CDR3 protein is CASSQVAGGLTDTQYF. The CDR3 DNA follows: TGTGCCAGCAGCCAAGTTGCGGGGGGCCTCACAGATACGCAGTATTTT.